This TCR beta chain was captured by sequencing in a study of Ad26.COV2.S vaccination and SARS-CoV-2 variants. Described treatment: some 20 received Ad26.COV2.S at low or high dose, single or two shots; roughly five received placebo; per-sample allocation not given. Sampling happened 63 days after the first vaccine or placebo injection. As for this clone: Its antigen is undetermined.

CDR1 and CDR2 from the germline V gene are SGHDT and YYEEEE. The V and J ends lost 3 bases and 1 base respectively, with 20 bases between them. There are 18 residues in the CDR3. Study-wide results and caveats: In TCR breadth and depth analyses, total T cell responses may have been underestimated.

Here immunoSEQ multiplex PCR was the method, and the copy in TCRdb shows in-frame clones only, minus some. The table lists fewer than 900,000 clones, around 89% of them singletons. The sequence was obtained from a person aged 18-60 years who received the Ad26.COV2.S COVID-19 vaccine or a placebo. This sample comprised peripheral blood, obtained in a trial of Ad26.COV2.S vaccine versus placebo. This chain connects TRBV5-6 to TRBJ2-1, with a tentative D call TRBD2 (6 bases). This CDR3 is CASSSMSRPGGSYNEQFF. DNA for the CDR3: TGTGCCAGCAGCTCGATGTCCCGCCCCGGGGGATCCTACAATGAGCAGTTCTTC.